The rows below give T cell receptor beta chains drawn from one sample of a study of blood T cell repertoires in COVID-19. Libraries were prepared by immunoSEQ multiplex PCR; TCRdb keeps only in-frame clonotypes and omits some of them. The sample carries some 100,000 clones, approximately 88% recorded once. Material: peripheral blood. The receptor set was obtained from a woman aged 55-70 years with acute or convalescent COVID-19. CDR3s include the opening cysteine and the closing phenylalanine or tryptophan. Fields, in order: clone size, V gene, D gene, J gene, CDR3 protein, CDR3 DNA. A D gene is named only where the DNA matches it firmly. Part of the rows lack a size; the others show once, few, many or a class for expanded clones.

abundance: NA; v_gene: TRBV30; d_gene: NA; j_gene: TRBJ2-5; CDR3aa: CAWAQGLETQYF; CDR3nt: TGTGCCTGGGCACAGGGTCTCGAGACCCAGTACTTC
abundance: NA; v_gene: TRBV28; d_gene: NA; j_gene: TRBJ2-3; CDR3aa: CGSRGLSTDTQYF; CDR3nt: TGTGGAAGTCGGGGACTTAGCACAGATACGCAGTATTTT
abundance: NA; v_gene: TRBV5-1; d_gene: TRBD2; j_gene: TRBJ2-1; CDR3aa: CASSLAGSGGDNEQFF; CDR3nt: TGCGCCAGCAGCCTCGCGGGGAGCGGGGGAGACAATGAGCAGTTCTTC
abundance: NA; v_gene: TRBV27; d_gene: TRBD1; j_gene: TRBJ1-1; CDR3aa: CASSQRDSTEAFF; CDR3nt: TGTGCCAGCAGTCAGAGGGACAGCACTGAAGCTTTCTTT
abundance: NA; v_gene: TRBV7-2; d_gene: TRBD1; j_gene: TRBJ2-1; CDR3aa: CASSLRDRGSRFF; CDR3nt: TGTGCCAGCAGCTTAAGGGACAGGGGGAGTCGGTTCTTC
abundance: many; v_gene: TRBV7-9; d_gene: NA; j_gene: TRBJ1-4; CDR3aa: CASSLVSGTNEKLFF; CDR3nt: TGTGCCAGCAGCTTAGTCAGCGGAACTAATGAAAAACTGTTTTTT
abundance: NA; v_gene: TRBV7-2; d_gene: NA; j_gene: TRBJ2-3; CDR3aa: CASSLRARLSTDTQYF; CDR3nt: TGTGCCAGCAGCTTAAGAGCCAGGCTTAGCACAGATACGCAGTATTTT
abundance: NA; v_gene: TRBV7-9; d_gene: NA; j_gene: TRBJ1-5; CDR3aa: CASSPSGHYQPQHF; CDR3nt: TGTGCCAGCTCTCCGTCAGGGCATTATCAGCCCCAGCATTTT
abundance: NA; v_gene: TRBV2; d_gene: NA; j_gene: TRBJ2-6; CDR3aa: CASTPRGGPEQTF; CDR3nt: TGTGCCAGCACCCCCCGAGGGGGACCCGAGCAAACTTTC
abundance: NA; v_gene: TRBV5-1; d_gene: NA; j_gene: TRBJ1-5; CDR3aa: CASSLEPGQNQPQHF; CDR3nt: TGCGCCAGCAGTTTGGAGCCAGGGCAAAATCAGCCCCAGCATTTT
abundance: NA; v_gene: TRBV18; d_gene: NA; j_gene: TRBJ1-5; CDR3aa: CASSLQGNQPQHF; CDR3nt: TGTGCCAGCTCATTACAGGGTAATCAGCCCCAGCATTTT
abundance: NA; v_gene: TRBV4-1; d_gene: NA; j_gene: TRBJ2-7; CDR3aa: CASSQPVRSYEQYF; CDR3nt: TGCGCCAGCAGCCAACCCGTGCGCTCCTACGAGCAGTACTTC
abundance: NA; v_gene: TRBV10-3; d_gene: TRBD1; j_gene: TRBJ2-7; CDR3aa: CAISEEKWGRGREQYF; CDR3nt: TGTGCCATCAGTGAGGAAAAGTGGGGCAGGGGGCGCGAGCAGTACTTC
abundance: NA; v_gene: TRBV10-3; d_gene: TRBD1; j_gene: TRBJ2-7; CDR3aa: CATQDRGPSYEQYF; CDR3nt: TGTGCCACCCAGGACAGGGGGCCTTCCTACGAGCAGTACTTC
abundance: NA; v_gene: TRBV6-5; d_gene: NA; j_gene: TRBJ1-2; CDR3aa: CASRGGNLPSWSYTF; CDR3nt: TGTGCCAGCAGGGGAGGGAATCTACCGTCTTGGAGCTACACCTTC
abundance: NA; v_gene: TRBV12-3/TRBV12-4; d_gene: NA; j_gene: TRBJ2-3; CDR3aa: CASSLQSTQYF; CDR3nt: TGTGCCAGCAGTTTACAGTCTACGCAGTATTTT
abundance: NA; v_gene: TRBV5-1; d_gene: NA; j_gene: TRBJ2-3; CDR3aa: CASQFEVRDTQYF; CDR3nt: TGCGCCAGCCAATTTGAAGTCCGGGATACGCAGTATTTT
abundance: many; v_gene: TRBV5-4; d_gene: NA; j_gene: TRBJ2-5; CDR3aa: CASSLGGQATWETQYF; CDR3nt: TGTGCCAGCAGCTTGGGGGGGCAGGCTACGTGGGAGACCCAGTACTTC
abundance: NA; v_gene: TRBV25-1; d_gene: NA; j_gene: TRBJ2-7; CDR3aa: CASSAPGHRIGQYF; CDR3nt: TGTGCCAGCAGTGCCCCGGGACACCGAATTGGGCAGTACTTC
abundance: NA; v_gene: TRBV7-2; d_gene: TRBD2; j_gene: TRBJ2-1; CDR3aa: CASSSPGGRNEQFF; CDR3nt: TGTGCCAGCAGCTCCCCGGGGGGGCGGAATGAGCAGTTCTTC
abundance: NA; v_gene: TRBV19; d_gene: TRBD1; j_gene: TRBJ1-2; CDR3aa: CASRDRGREDYGYTF; CDR3nt: TGTGCCAGTCGGGACAGGGGGCGGGAAGACTATGGCTACACCTTC
abundance: NA; v_gene: TRBV19; d_gene: TRBD1; j_gene: TRBJ2-7; CDR3aa: CASSPGQGAREQYF; CDR3nt: TGTGCCAGTAGCCCGGGACAGGGGGCGCGTGAGCAGTACTTC
abundance: NA; v_gene: TRBV28; d_gene: TRBD1; j_gene: TRBJ1-2; CDR3aa: CASSPQGYRGGYTF; CDR3nt: TGTGCCAGCAGCCCACAGGGGTACCGGGGTGGCTACACCTTC
abundance: NA; v_gene: TRBV19; d_gene: NA; j_gene: TRBJ1-5; CDR3aa: CASSIVTLYSNQPQHF; CDR3nt: TGTGCCAGTAGTATAGTTACGCTATATAGCAATCAGCCCCAGCATTTT
abundance: NA; v_gene: TRBV5-4; d_gene: NA; j_gene: TRBJ1-5; CDR3aa: CASSLDTDQPQHF; CDR3nt: TGTGCCAGCAGCTTGGACACAGATCAGCCCCAGCATTTT
abundance: NA; v_gene: TRBV28; d_gene: NA; j_gene: TRBJ1-2; CDR3aa: CASSLGVADGYTF; CDR3nt: TGTGCCAGCAGTTTAGGTGTTGCGGATGGCTACACCTTC
abundance: NA; v_gene: TRBV5-1; d_gene: TRBD1; j_gene: TRBJ2-1; CDR3aa: CASSLGMGQGSNEQFF; CDR3nt: TGCGCCAGCAGCTTGGGTATGGGACAGGGGTCGAATGAGCAGTTCTTC
abundance: NA; v_gene: TRBV13; d_gene: NA; j_gene: TRBJ1-6; CDR3aa: CASSLGAASWNSPLHF; CDR3nt: TGTGCCAGCAGCTTAGGTGCTGCCAGTTGGAATTCACCCCTCCACTTT
abundance: few; v_gene: TRBV2; d_gene: NA; j_gene: TRBJ1-2; CDR3aa: CASRPGQFYGYTF; CDR3nt: TGTGCCAGCCGTCCCGGACAATTCTATGGCTACACCTTC
abundance: NA; v_gene: TRBV30; d_gene: NA; j_gene: TRBJ2-5; CDR3aa: CAWSERGLTQYF; CDR3nt: TGTGCCTGGAGTGAAAGGGGTTTAACCCAGTACTTC
abundance: NA; v_gene: TRBV28; d_gene: NA; j_gene: TRBJ1-5; CDR3aa: CASSFQGKFNQPQHF; CDR3nt: TGTGCCAGCAGTTTCCAGGGGAAATTCAATCAGCCCCAGCATTTT
abundance: NA; v_gene: TRBV5-1; d_gene: NA; j_gene: TRBJ2-1; CDR3aa: CASSRLAPLRDNEQFF; CDR3nt: TGCGCCAGCAGCAGATTAGCCCCCCTGCGTGATAATGAGCAGTTCTTC
abundance: NA; v_gene: TRBV18; d_gene: NA; j_gene: TRBJ1-1; CDR3aa: CASSLDTNTEAFF; CDR3nt: TGTGCCAGCTCCCTGGACACGAACACTGAAGCTTTCTTT
abundance: NA; v_gene: TRBV10-3; d_gene: NA; j_gene: TRBJ1-2; CDR3aa: CAARGGQGTNYGYTF; CDR3nt: TGTGCCGCTCGGGGGGGGCAGGGGACCAACTATGGCTACACCTTC
abundance: NA; v_gene: TRBV3-1/TRBV3-2; d_gene: TRBD2; j_gene: TRBJ2-5; CDR3aa: CASSLSGGRQETQYF; CDR3nt: TGTGCCAGCAGCCTTAGCGGGGGGAGACAAGAGACCCAGTACTTC
abundance: few; v_gene: TRBV3-1/TRBV3-2; d_gene: NA; j_gene: TRBJ1-6; CDR3aa: CASSQDAVPFPPLHF; CDR3nt: TGTGCCAGCAGCCAAGATGCGGTGCCCTTCCCACCCCTCCACTTT
abundance: NA; v_gene: TRBV6-5; d_gene: NA; j_gene: TRBJ2-7; CDR3aa: CASSPLATADYMQYF; CDR3nt: TGTGCCAGCTCCCCCCTCGCGACGGCAGACTATATGCAGTACTTC
abundance: NA; v_gene: TRBV5-6; d_gene: NA; j_gene: TRBJ2-7; CDR3aa: CASSLARRIRSYEQYF; CDR3nt: TGTGCCAGCAGCTTGGCCCGTAGGATCAGGTCCTACGAGCAGTACTTC
abundance: few; v_gene: TRBV6-1; d_gene: TRBD1; j_gene: TRBJ1-1; CDR3aa: CASSETFGTGLNTEAFF; CDR3nt: TGTGCCAGCAGTGAAACTTTCGGGACAGGATTGAACACTGAAGCTTTCTTT
abundance: NA; v_gene: TRBV4-2; d_gene: NA; j_gene: TRBJ2-3; CDR3aa: CASRRGGTDTQYF; CDR3nt: TGTGCCAGCAGACGCGGCGGCACAGATACGCAGTATTTT
abundance: NA; v_gene: TRBV29-1; d_gene: NA; j_gene: TRBJ2-2; CDR3aa: CSVVGRGGGELFF; CDR3nt: TGCAGCGTTGTAGGCAGGGGTGGCGGGGAGCTGTTTTTT
abundance: NA; v_gene: TRBV19; d_gene: TRBD2; j_gene: TRBJ2-5; CDR3aa: CASSGPSGGAQETQYF; CDR3nt: TGTGCCAGTAGTGGGCCTAGCGGGGGGGCCCAGGAGACCCAGTACTTC
abundance: NA; v_gene: TRBV6-2/TRBV6-3; d_gene: NA; j_gene: TRBJ1-2; CDR3aa: CASSSTTGSGYTF; CDR3nt: TGTGCCAGCAGTTCAACAACAGGTTCTGGCTACACCTTC
abundance: NA; v_gene: TRBV9; d_gene: TRBD1; j_gene: TRBJ1-1; CDR3aa: CASSTRQGMDTEAFF; CDR3nt: TGTGCCAGCAGCACCCGACAGGGGATGGACACTGAAGCTTTCTTT
abundance: NA; v_gene: TRBV2; d_gene: TRBD1; j_gene: TRBJ2-5; CDR3aa: CASSRDRARGLETQYF; CDR3nt: TGTGCCAGCAGCCGGGACAGGGCAAGGGGGTTGGAGACACAGTACTTC
abundance: once; v_gene: TRBV2; d_gene: NA; j_gene: TRBJ1-2; CDR3aa: CASTPRGTNGYTF; CDR3nt: TGTGCCAGCACCCCAAGGGGGACAAATGGCTACACCTTC
abundance: NA; v_gene: TRBV2; d_gene: TRBD2; j_gene: TRBJ2-5; CDR3aa: CASSEGKVRSGGAQQETQYF; CDR3nt: TGTGCCAGCAGTGAGGGAAAAGTTAGGAGCGGGGGGGCACAACAAGAGACCCAGTACTTC
abundance: NA; v_gene: TRBV5-1; d_gene: TRBD2; j_gene: TRBJ2-1; CDR3aa: CASSLFFRTSGYNEQFF; CDR3nt: TGCGCCAGCAGCTTGTTTTTCAGGACTAGCGGATACAATGAGCAGTTCTTC
abundance: NA; v_gene: TRBV24-1; d_gene: TRBD1; j_gene: TRBJ1-5; CDR3aa: CATSDYPGQGNQPQHF; CDR3nt: TGTGCCACCAGTGATTATCCGGGACAGGGCAATCAGCCCCAGCATTTT
abundance: NA; v_gene: TRBV19; d_gene: NA; j_gene: TRBJ1-5; CDR3aa: CASTPGEAWQPQHF; CDR3nt: TGTGCCAGTACCCCTGGGGAGGCCTGGCAGCCCCAGCATTTT
abundance: NA; v_gene: TRBV30; d_gene: NA; j_gene: TRBJ1-5; CDR3aa: CAWNGPGNQPQHF; CDR3nt: TGTGCCTGGAACGGACCGGGAAATCAGCCCCAGCATTTT
abundance: NA; v_gene: TRBV7-8; d_gene: TRBD1; j_gene: TRBJ2-6; CDR3aa: CASSSVLGGATGGANVLTF; CDR3nt: TGTGCCAGCAGCTCTGTCCTAGGGGGCGCAACAGGTGGGGCCAACGTCCTGACTTTC
abundance: NA; v_gene: TRBV7-3; d_gene: NA; j_gene: TRBJ2-7; CDR3aa: CASSYDSDHEQYF; CDR3nt: TGTGCCAGCAGCTATGATTCAGATCACGAGCAGTACTTC
abundance: few; v_gene: TRBV1; d_gene: NA; j_gene: TRBJ1-5; CDR3aa: CTSSLSGGHSSNQPQHF; CDR3nt: TGCACCAGCAGCCTCTCAGGCGGACACTCGAGCAATCAGCCCCAGCATTTT
abundance: NA; v_gene: TRBV7-9; d_gene: NA; j_gene: TRBJ2-7; CDR3aa: CASSLAGESHEQYF; CDR3nt: TGTGCCAGCAGCTTAGCGGGAGAATCCCACGAGCAGTACTTC
abundance: NA; v_gene: TRBV15; d_gene: TRBD1; j_gene: TRBJ1-5; CDR3aa: CATTPDRGLPQHF; CDR3nt: TGTGCCACCACCCCGGACAGGGGTTTGCCCCAGCATTTT